These 11 T cell receptor beta chains share one sample of origin, sequenced in a study of human T cells and chemical hapten exposure listed by TCRdb under 2021. The time point tag for this specimen amounts to: healthy volunteer bleed at 2 weeks. Total RNA was extracted from unfractionated whole blood collected in Tempus Blood RNA tubes. The method was RACE. Sequencing took place on a NextSeq 500. The public reads were quality trimmed at Q25 with fastp and then assembled into clones with MiXCR by TCRdb, keeping productive beta chains. Each CDR3 protein gets just one entry, which takes the most common genes and DNA from the rows behind it. Present in this sample are about 46,000 distinct CDR3 sequences, about 4.5% of which were seen just once. In total, the top ten clones hold approximately 1.6% of the sample. The source material was whole blood. These receptors were obtained from a female donor in good health. Some clones in this sample may be carry-over from other donors' samples.

This chain links TRBV3-1 with TRBJ2-2, with unresolved D. Germline CDR1 LGHDT, CDR2 YNNKEL (reference sequence). Trimming removed 4 bases at V and 1 base at J, with 13 bases between. The CDR3 spans 16 residues. CDR3 amino acids: CASSRLGSKNTGELFF. In DNA form, the CDR3 reads TGTGCCAGCAGCCGGTTGGGAAGTAAGAACACCGGGGAGCTGTTTTTT.

The V call is TRBV19, the J call TRBJ2-1; D unresolved. V lost 5 bases to trimming and J lost 0 bases, with 14 bases between them. The CDR3 consists of 16 residues. Per the germline V gene, CDR1 is LNHDA and CDR2 is SQIVND (reference sequence). CDR3: CASSVTTLSSYNEQFF. The CDR3 DNA sequence: TGTGCCAGTAGTGTGACAACGCTTAGCTCCTACAATGAGCAGTTCTTC. The whole variable domain, remainder taken from reference TRBV19 and TRBJ2-1, is DGGITQSPKYLFRKEGQNVTLSCEQNLNHDAMYWYRQDPGQGLRLIYYSQIVNDFQKGDIAEGYSVSREKKESFPLTVTSAQKNPTAFYLCASSVTTLSSYNEQFFGPGTRLTVL.

The rearrangement links TRBV18 to TRBJ2-1, with D possibly TRBD2 on 5 matching bases. The CDR3 length is 16 residues. Per germline, CDR1 KGHSH and CDR2 LQKENI. V gave up 2 bases and J gave up 4 bases, with 15 bases separating them. CDR3 sequence reads: CASSPLAGYNYNEQFF. The CDR3 DNA reads TGTGCCAGCTCACCATTGGCGGGCTATAATTACAATGAGCAGTTCTTC.

This clonotype came up many times. This chain connects TRBV3-1 to TRBJ2-3; 9 positions match TRBD2. CDR1 and CDR2 from the germline V gene are LGHDT and YNNKEL (reference sequence). The V and J ends lost 0 bases and 14 bases, in that order; junction bases with no gene match: 6. CDR3 size: 13 residues. For the CDR3, the DNA is TGTGCCAGCAGCCAAGATCGTCTAGCGGGGAGGTATTTT. Its translation is CASSQDRLAGRYF.

This clonotype came up many times. This sequence joins TRBV6-6 and TRBJ1-3; 10 positions agree with TRBD1. V was pared by 2 bases and J by 1 base, with 8 bases of the junction left unmatched. The CDR3 has 18 amino acids. From germline, CDR1 is MNHNY and CDR2 SVGAGI (reference sequence). CDR3 in amino acids: CASSYPLRGQGSGNTIYF. Here the CDR3 DNA reads TGTGCCAGCAGTTACCCGCTAAGGGGACAGGGGTCTGGAAACACCATATATTTT.

Points on this clonotype: One junction end does not reproduce the germline sequence, and a read error may be involved. The V and J genes are TRBV5-1 and TRBJ1-2, with a tentative D call TRBD1 (6 bases). Germline loops: CDR1 SGHRS, CDR2 YFSETQ. This CDR3 has 13 amino acids. CDR3 nucleotides: TGCGTCAGCAGCGGATCACAGGGAGATGGCTACACCTTC. Translating gives CVSSGSQGDGYTF.

This clonotype was detected ten times or more. This sequence joins TRBV5-1 and TRBJ1-3; 7 bases agree with TRBD1. After removal of 3 bases from V and 2 bases from J, the junction contained 5 bases not matched to a gene. Germline-derived CDR1 and CDR2 are SGHRS and YFSETQ. CDR3 size: 15 residues. CDR3 amino acids: CASSSDRDPGNTIYF. In nucleotides, the CDR3 is TGCGCCAGCAGCTCCGACAGGGACCCTGGAAACACCATATATTTT. The whole variable domain, filled in from reference TRBV5-1 and TRBJ1-3, reads KAGVTQTPRYLIKTRGQQVTLSCSPISGHRSVSWYQQTPGQGLQFLFEYFSETQRNKGNFPGRFSGRQFSNSRSEMNVSTLELGDSALYLCASSSDRDPGNTIYFGEGSWLTVV.

This clonotype showed up many times. The chain joins TRBV7-2 to TRBJ2-3; 7 bases are a match to TRBD1. After removal of 6 bases from V and 8 bases from J, the junction contained 11 bases not matched to a gene. The CDR3 extends over 14 amino acids. Germline assignment: CDR1 SGHTA and CDR2 FQGNSA. The CDR3 bases are TGTGCCAGCAGAAGGGGCGACAGGGTTGGTACGCAGTATTTT. This codes for CASRRGDRVGTQYF. Full variable domain (remainder filled in from reference TRBV7-2 and TRBJ2-3): GAGVSQSPSNKVTEKGKDVELRCDPISGHTALYWYRQSLGQGLEFLIYFQGNSAPDKSGLPSDRFSAERTGGSVSTLTIQRTQQEDSAVYLCASRRGDRVGTQYFGPGTRLTVL.

This clonotype was seen ten or more times. V gene TRBV7-6 combines with J gene TRBJ2-7; a possible D gene is TRBD2 (5 bases). The length of the CDR3 is 13 residues. The V end lost 5 bases, the J end lost 5 bases, and 13 bases lay between the germline ends. Germline CDR1 is SGHVS and CDR2 is FNYEAQ. The CDR3 DNA reads as TGTGCCAGCAGCGCGGCCCCCGGGAACGAGCAGTACTTC. As protein: CASSAAPGNEQYF.

The chain employs TRBV9 and TRBJ2-3, with D perhaps being TRBD1 or TRBD2 (6 bases each). CDR1 and CDR2 from the germline V gene are SGDLS and YYNGEE. CDR3 length equals 14 residues. Trimming removed 2 bases at V and 1 base at J, with 8 bases between. The CDR3 protein is CASSVRGRTDTQYF. For the CDR3, the DNA is TGTGCCAGCAGCGTTCGGGGGCGCACAGATACGCAGTATTTT.

This clonotype has a handful of counts. The chain couples TRBV7-2 to TRBJ2-3, with 13 bases matching TRBD2. V dropped 8 bases and J dropped 10; count of bases not matched to a gene: 9. Germline V lookup: CDR1 SGHTA, CDR2 FQGNSA. This CDR3 has 14 amino acids. CDR3 sequence (DNA): TGTGCCAGCGGACTAGCGGGGGCCTCGTGGGCGCAGTATTTT. Translated: CASGLAGASWAQYF.